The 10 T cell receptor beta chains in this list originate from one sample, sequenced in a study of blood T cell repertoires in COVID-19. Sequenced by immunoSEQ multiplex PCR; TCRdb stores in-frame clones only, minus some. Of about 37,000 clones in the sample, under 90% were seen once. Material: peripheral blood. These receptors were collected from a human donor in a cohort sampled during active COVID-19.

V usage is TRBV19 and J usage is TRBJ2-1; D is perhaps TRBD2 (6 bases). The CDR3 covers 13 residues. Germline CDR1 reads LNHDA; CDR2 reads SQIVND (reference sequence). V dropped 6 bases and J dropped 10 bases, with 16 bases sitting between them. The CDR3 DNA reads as TGTGCCAGTAGAAGGGACTCGCCGGGGGAGCAGTTCTTC. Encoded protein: CASRRDSPGEQFF.

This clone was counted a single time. In DNA form, the CDR3 reads TGCAGCGTTGCCACGAATCGGGGCACAGATACGCAGTATTTT. Its translation is CSVATNRGTDTQYF. This rearrangement joins TRBV29-1 to TRBJ2-3, with D unclear. Trimming shortened V by 4 bases and J by 1 base, and 12 bases separated the two germline ends. CDR1 and CDR2 (germline): SQVTM, ANQGSEA. The CDR3 covers 14 residues.

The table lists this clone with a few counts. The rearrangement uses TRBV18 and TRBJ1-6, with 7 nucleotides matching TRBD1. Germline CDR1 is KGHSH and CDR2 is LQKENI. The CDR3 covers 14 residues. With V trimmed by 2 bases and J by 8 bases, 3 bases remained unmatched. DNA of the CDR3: TGTGCCAGCTCACCATCCGGGACAGATTCACCCCTCCACTTT. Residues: CASSPSGTDSPLHF.

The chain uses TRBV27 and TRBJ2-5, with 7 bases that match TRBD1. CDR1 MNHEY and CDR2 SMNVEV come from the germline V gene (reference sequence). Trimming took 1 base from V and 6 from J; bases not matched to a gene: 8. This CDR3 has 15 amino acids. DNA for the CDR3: TGTGCCAGCAGTTTATTTGGCAGGGGGATACAGACCCAGTACTTC. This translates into CASSLFGRGIQTQYF.

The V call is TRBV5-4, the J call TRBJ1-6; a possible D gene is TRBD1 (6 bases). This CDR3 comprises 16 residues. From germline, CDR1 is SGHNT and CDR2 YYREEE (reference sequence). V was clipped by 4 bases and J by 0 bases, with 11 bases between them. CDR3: CASSPTGSSYNSPLHF. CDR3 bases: TGTGCCAGCAGCCCCACAGGGAGCTCCTATAATTCACCCCTCCACTTT.

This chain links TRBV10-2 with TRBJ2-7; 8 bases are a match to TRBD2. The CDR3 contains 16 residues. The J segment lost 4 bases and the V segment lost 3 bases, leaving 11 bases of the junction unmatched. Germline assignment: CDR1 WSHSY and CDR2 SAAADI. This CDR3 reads CASSDLAGLGSYEQYF. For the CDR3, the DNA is TGCGCCAGCAGTGATTTGGCGGGACTAGGGAGTTACGAGCAGTACTTC.

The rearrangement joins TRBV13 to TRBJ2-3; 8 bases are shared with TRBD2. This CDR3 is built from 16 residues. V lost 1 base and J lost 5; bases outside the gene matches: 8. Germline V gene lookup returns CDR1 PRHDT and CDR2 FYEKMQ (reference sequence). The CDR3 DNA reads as TGTGCCAGCAGCTTAGCGGGAGGGCCCGGAAAAGATACGCAGTATTTT. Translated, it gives CASSLAGGPGKDTQYF.

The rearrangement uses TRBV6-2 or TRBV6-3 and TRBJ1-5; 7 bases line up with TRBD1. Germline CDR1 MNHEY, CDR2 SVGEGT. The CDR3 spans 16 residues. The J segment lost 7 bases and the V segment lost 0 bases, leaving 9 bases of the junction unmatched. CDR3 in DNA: TGTGCCAGCAGTTACTCGCGATTGACAGGGTACCAGCCCCAGCATTTT. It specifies CASSYSRLTGYQPQHF.

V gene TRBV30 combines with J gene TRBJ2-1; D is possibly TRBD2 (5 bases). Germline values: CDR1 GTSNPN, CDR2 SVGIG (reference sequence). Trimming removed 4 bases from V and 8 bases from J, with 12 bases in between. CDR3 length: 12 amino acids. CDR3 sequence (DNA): TGTGCCTGGACTCGGGGAGCAGATGAGCAGTTCTTC. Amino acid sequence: CAWTRGADEQFF. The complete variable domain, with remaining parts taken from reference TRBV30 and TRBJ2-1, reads SQTIHQWPATLVQPVGSPLSLECTVEGTSNPNLYWYRQAAGRGLQLLFYSVGIGQISSEVPQNLSASRPQDRQFILSSKKLLLSDSGFYLCAWTRGADEQFFGPGTRLTVL.

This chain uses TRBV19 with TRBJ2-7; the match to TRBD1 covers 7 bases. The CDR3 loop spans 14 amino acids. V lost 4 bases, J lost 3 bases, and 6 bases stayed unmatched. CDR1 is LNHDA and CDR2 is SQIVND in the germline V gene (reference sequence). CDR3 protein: CASSRTGPFYEQYF. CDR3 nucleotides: TGTGCCAGTAGTAGGACAGGCCCCTTCTACGAGCAGTACTTC.